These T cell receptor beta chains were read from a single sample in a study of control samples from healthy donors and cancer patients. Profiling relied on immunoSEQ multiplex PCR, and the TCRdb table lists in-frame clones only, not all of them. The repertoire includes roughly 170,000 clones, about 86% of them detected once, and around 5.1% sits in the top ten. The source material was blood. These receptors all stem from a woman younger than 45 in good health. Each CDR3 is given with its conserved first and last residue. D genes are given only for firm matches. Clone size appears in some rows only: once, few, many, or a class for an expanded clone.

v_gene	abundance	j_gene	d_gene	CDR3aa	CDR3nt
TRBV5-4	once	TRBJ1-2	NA	CASTWGGGNYGYTF	TGTGCCAGCACCTGGGGGGGAGGTAACTATGGCTACACCTTC
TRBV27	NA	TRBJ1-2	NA	CASSSSTGIYGYTF	TGTGCCAGCAGTTCCTCTACAGGGATCTATGGCTACACCTTC
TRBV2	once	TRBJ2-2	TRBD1	CASRLDRTNTGELFF	TGTGCCAGCAGGCTGGACAGGACGAACACCGGGGAGCTGTTTTTT
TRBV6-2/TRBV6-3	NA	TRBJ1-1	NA	CASSKPRGLNTEAFF	TGTGCCAGCAGCAAGCCGCGGGGGTTGAACACTGAAGCTTTCTTT
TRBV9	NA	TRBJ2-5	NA	CASSVRGVEETQYF	TGTGCCAGCAGCGTTCGGGGTGTCGAAGAGACCCAGTACTTC
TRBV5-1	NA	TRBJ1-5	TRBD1	CASSFGTDPNQPQHF	TGCGCCAGCAGCTTCGGGACAGACCCCAATCAGCCCCAGCATTTT
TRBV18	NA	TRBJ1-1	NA	CASSPGGWIEAFF	TGTGCCAGCTCACCTGGGGGGTGGATTGAAGCTTTCTTT
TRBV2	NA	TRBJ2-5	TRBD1	CASSEARQGALVAETQYF	TGTGCCAGCAGTGAGGCTAGACAGGGGGCATTGGTAGCGGAGACCCAGTACTTC
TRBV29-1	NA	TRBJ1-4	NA	CSVEWAGRQREKLFF	TGCAGCGTTGAATGGGCAGGACGACAGCGAGAAAAACTGTTTTTT
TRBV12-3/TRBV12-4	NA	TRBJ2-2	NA	CASNQQSTGELFF	TGTGCCAGCAACCAGCAATCCACCGGGGAGCTGTTTTTT
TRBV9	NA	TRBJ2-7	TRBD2	CASSEGTSFHEQYF	TGTGCCAGCAGCGAAGGGACTAGTTTCCACGAGCAGTACTTC
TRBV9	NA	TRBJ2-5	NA	CASSVASGSETQYF	TGTGCCAGCAGCGTAGCTTCAGGGTCAGAGACCCAGTACTTC
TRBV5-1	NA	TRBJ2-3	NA	CASSLGGTTDTQYF	TGCGCCAGCAGCTTGGGTGGGACCACAGATACGCAGTATTTT
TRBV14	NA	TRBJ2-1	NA	CASSLQGKTEQFF	TGTGCCAGCAGCCTCCAGGGGAAGACTGAGCAGTTCTTC
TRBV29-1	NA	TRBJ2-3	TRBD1	CSSTGGASSSDTQYF	TGCAGCTCAACAGGGGGCGCGAGTTCCTCAGATACGCAGTATTTT
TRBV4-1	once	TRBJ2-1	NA	CASSQEFGTGRYNEQFF	TGCGCCAGCAGCCAAGAGTTTGGTACAGGGCGCTACAATGAGCAGTTCTTC
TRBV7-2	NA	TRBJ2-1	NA	CASRDRGNEQFF	TGTGCCAGCAGGGATAGAGGCAATGAGCAGTTCTTC
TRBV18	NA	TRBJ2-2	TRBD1	CASSPGQGVDTGELFF	TGTGCCAGCTCACCAGGACAGGGGGTGGACACCGGGGAGCTGTTTTTT
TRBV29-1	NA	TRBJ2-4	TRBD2	CSAATSGLAKNIQYF	TGCAGCGCCGCTACTAGCGGGCTAGCCAAAAACATTCAGTACTTC
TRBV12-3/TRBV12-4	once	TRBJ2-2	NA	CASRVLTGELFF	TGTGCCAGCAGGGTGTTAACCGGGGAGCTGTTTTTT
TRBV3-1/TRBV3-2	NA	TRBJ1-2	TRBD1	CASSQGQGGYYGYTF	TGTGCCAGCAGCCAAGGACAGGGAGGTTACTATGGCTACACCTTC
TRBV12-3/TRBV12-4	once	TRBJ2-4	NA	CASRHRNIQYF	TGTGCCAGCAGACATAGAAACATTCAGTACTTC
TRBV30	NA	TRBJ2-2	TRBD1	CAWSAPWTGGPGELFF	TGTGCCTGGAGTGCTCCCTGGACAGGGGGTCCGGGGGAGCTGTTTTTT
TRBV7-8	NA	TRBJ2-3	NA	CASSLSPAADTQYF	TGTGCCAGCAGCTTATCCCCGGCCGCAGATACGCAGTATTTT
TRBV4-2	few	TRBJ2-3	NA	CASSQASTSGDTQYF	TGTGCCAGCAGCCAAGCCTCGACATCCGGAGATACGCAGTATTTT
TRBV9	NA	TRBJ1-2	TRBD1	CASSVTGTIDGYTF	TGTGCCAGCAGCGTGACAGGGACTATAGATGGCTACACCTTC
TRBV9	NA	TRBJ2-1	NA	CASSVGLTNEQFF	TGTGCCAGCAGCGTAGGCCTAACGAATGAGCAGTTCTTC
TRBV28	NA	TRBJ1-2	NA	CASSTGGYYGYTF	TGTGCCAGCTCTACAGGAGGGTACTATGGCTACACCTTC
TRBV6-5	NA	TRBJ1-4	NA	CASRQGNEKLFF	TGTGCCAGCAGACAGGGTAATGAAAAACTGTTTTTT
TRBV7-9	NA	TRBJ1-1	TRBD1	CASSINRGGDTEAFF	TGTGCCAGCAGCATCAACAGGGGGGGAGACACTGAAGCTTTCTTT
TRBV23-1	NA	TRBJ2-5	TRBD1	CASGTGSLGFETQYF	TGCGCCAGCGGGACAGGGTCTCTTGGATTTGAGACCCAGTACTTC
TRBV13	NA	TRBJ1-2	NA	CASSLRLFAEVNYGYTF	TGTGCCAGCAGCTTAAGGCTTTTCGCAGAAGTTAACTATGGCTACACCTTC
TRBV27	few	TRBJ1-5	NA	CASSLSLHQPQHF	TGTGCCAGCAGTTTATCGCTCCATCAGCCCCAGCATTTT
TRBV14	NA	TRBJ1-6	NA	CASSLHINSPLHF	TGTGCCAGCAGCCTCCACATTAATTCACCCCTCCACTTT
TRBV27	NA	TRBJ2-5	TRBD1	CASSLGDRVTQYF	TGTGCCAGCAGTTTAGGGGACAGGGTGACCCAGTACTTC
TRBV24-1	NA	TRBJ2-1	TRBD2	CATSDWGGDNEQFF	TGTGCCACCAGTGATTGGGGAGGGGACAATGAGCAGTTCTTC
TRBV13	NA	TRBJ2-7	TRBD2	CASSPPGTSGKRQYF	TGTGCCAGCAGCCCCCCCGGGACTAGCGGGAAGAGGCAGTACTTC
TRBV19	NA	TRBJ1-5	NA	CASSMYERNQPQHF	TGTGCCAGTAGTATGTACGAGAGAAATCAGCCCCAGCATTTT
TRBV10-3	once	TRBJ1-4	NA	CASRGEKLFF	TGTGCCTCCAGGGGCGAAAAACTGTTTTTT
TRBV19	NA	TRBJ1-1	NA	CASSIRQEAFF	TGTGCCAGTAGTATTAGGCAGGAAGCTTTCTTT
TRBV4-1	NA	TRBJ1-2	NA	CASSQGAGSYGYTF	TGCGCCAGCAGCCAAGGGGCCGGGAGCTATGGCTACACCTTC
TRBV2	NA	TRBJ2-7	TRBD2	CATEASGSYEQYF	TGTGCCACCGAGGCTAGCGGGAGCTACGAGCAGTACTTC
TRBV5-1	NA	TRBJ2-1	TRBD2	CASSLAASGAGEQFF	TGCGCCAGCAGCTTGGCGGCTAGCGGGGCGGGTGAGCAGTTCTTC
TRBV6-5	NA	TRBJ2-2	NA	CASSYSSAELFF	TGTGCCAGCAGTTACTCGTCCGCGGAGCTGTTTTTT
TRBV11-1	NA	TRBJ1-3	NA	CASSNERAGNTIYF	TGTGCCAGCAGCAACGAAAGGGCGGGAAACACCATATATTTT
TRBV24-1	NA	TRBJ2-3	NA	CATSDRSTDTQYF	TGTGCCACCAGTGATAGGAGCACAGATACGCAGTATTTT
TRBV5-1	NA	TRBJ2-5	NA	CASSLYSDRETQYF	TGCGCCAGCAGCTTGTACTCCGACCGAGAGACCCAGTACTTC